This TCR beta chain emerged from a study of technical replicates of blood from a handful of donors. Generated by immunoSEQ multiplex PCR, the TCRdb table keeps only in-frame clones and is missing some. The table lists 65,000 to 80,000 clones, roughly 94% of them singletons. The CDR3 is 15 amino acids. V shed 3 bases and J shed 4 bases, with 15 bases lying between them. From germline, CDR1 is SNHLY and CDR2 FYNNEI. The TCR sequence derives from a human donor in good health. The chain joins TRBV2 to TRBJ1-1; D is unclear. The source material was T cells isolated from PBMCs. The CDR3 sequence is CASSDSPGGSTEAFF. The CDR3 DNA is TGTGCCAGCAGTGACTCCCCAGGCGGGAGCACTGAAGCTTTCTTT. The whole variable domain, filled in from reference TRBV2 and TRBJ1-1, reads EPEVTQTPSHQVTQMGQEVILRCVPISNHLYFYWYRQILGQKVEFLVSFYNNEISEKSEIFDDQFSVERPDGSNFTLKIRSTKLEDSAMYFCASSDSPGGSTEAFFGQGTRLTVV.